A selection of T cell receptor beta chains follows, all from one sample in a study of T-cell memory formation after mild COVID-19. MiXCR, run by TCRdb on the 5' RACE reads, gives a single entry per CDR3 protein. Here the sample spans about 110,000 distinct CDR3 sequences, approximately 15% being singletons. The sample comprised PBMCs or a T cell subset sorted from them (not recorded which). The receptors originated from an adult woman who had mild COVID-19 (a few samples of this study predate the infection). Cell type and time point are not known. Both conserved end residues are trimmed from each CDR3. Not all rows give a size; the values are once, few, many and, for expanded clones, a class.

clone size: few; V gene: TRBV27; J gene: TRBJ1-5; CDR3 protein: ASSLFGYSNQPQH
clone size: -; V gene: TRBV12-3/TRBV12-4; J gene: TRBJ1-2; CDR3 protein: ASSSPWGDQYGYT
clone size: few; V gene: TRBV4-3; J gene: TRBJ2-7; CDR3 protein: ASSQDHIPGTGGNEQY
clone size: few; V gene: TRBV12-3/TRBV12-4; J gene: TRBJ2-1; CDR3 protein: ASNDVLNEQF
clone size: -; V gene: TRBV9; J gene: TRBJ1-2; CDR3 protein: ASSASYGTGGPYGYT
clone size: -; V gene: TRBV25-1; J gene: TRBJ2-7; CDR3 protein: ASSRGVYEQY
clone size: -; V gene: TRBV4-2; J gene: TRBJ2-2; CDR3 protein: ASSQDHPGVTGELF
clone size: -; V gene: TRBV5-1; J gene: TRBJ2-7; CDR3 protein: ASSFQGSTYEQY
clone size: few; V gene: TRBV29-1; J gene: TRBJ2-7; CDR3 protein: SVVLRTGAYEQY
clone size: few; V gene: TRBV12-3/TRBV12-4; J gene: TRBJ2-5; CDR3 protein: ASSLEGGAQY
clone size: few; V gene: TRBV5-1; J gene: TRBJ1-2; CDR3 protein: ASSPASWGGNGYT
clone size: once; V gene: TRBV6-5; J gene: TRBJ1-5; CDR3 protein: ASSTLGGLQPQH
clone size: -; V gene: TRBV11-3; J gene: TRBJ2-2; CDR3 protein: ASSLDGRTGGELF
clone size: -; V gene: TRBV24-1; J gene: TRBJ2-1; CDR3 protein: ATSDLDGNYNEQF
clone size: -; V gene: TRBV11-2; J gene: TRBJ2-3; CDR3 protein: ASSARLAEYTDTQY
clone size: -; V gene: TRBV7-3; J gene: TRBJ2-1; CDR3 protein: ASSLLAANNEQF
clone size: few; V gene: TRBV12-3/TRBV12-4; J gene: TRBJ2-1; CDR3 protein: ASILGFGGATNEQF
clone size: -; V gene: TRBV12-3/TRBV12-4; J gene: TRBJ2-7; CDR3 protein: ASSYASSRPDYEQY
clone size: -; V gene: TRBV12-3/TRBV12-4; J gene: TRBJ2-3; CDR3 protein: ASSLTSGDTDTQY
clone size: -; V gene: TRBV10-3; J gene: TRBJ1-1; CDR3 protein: AISEAGQPNTEAF
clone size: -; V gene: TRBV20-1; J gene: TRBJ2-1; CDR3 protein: SAGTANSYNEQF
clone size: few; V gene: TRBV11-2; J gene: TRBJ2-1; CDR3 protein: ASSLDLVGQANNEQF
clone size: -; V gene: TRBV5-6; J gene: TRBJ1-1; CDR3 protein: ASSSFRAEAF
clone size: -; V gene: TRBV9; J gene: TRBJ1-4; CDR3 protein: ASSPGTGGTEKLF
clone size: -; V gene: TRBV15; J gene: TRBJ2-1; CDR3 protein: ATSYSGGHSSYNEQF
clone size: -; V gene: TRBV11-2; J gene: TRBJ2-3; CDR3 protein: ASSPVKGHPSSETQY
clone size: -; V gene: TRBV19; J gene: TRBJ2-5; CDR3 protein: ASTSTGLAKETQY
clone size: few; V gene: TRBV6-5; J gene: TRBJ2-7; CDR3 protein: ASSYSSGGWSYEQY
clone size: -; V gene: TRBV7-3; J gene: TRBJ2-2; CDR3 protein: ASSVPGTGQGSNTGELF
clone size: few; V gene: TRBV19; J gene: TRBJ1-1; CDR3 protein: ASTTPSTDMNTEAF
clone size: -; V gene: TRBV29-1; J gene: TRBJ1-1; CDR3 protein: SVDFGTVTTEAF
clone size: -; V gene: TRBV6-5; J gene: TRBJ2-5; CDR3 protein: ASRPQGLAETQY
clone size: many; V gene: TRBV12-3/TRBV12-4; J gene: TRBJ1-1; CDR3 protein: AIEGRNTEAF
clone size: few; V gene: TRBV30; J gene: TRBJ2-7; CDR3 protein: AWSLAAYEQY
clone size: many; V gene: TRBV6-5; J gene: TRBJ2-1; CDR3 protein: ASRPSLSRSNEQF
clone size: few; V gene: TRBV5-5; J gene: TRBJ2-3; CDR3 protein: ASSLGQRTDTQY
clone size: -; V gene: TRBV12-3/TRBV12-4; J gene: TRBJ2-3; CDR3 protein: ASSLAGRLGTDTQY